This entry is about one TCR beta chain. Its antigen target is currently unknown. Base qualities are missing; no much larger clone stands one base away. This entry belongs to a study of blood T cell repertoires in COVID-19 (dated by TCRdb to the early 2020s). At the level of the whole study: The collaborator samples originated in the United States, Italy and Spain and spanned the acute and convalescent phases of COVID-19. A de-identified subject ID, COVID-19 status, age in years and sex were almost always included in the sample metadata. The material from the prospective study consisted of cDNA or gDNA derived from T cells, B-cell-depleted T cells, or PBMCs. Samples were obtained from the ongoing ImmuneRACE study (first 160 participants) and from 1,254 subjects provided by 6 global collaborators. Deeply sampled blood TCRbeta repertoires from subjects exposed to, actively infected with, or recovered from COVID-19 were included in the dataset. HLA class I and class II types, where available, came from metadata supplied by the sample provider rather than from assay-based typing. A freely available public database, intended as a resource for researchers studying the immune response to SARS-CoV-2, is where the repertoires were released. Findings and caveats that apply to the study as a whole: How much clinical and demographic metadata was included differed by source and by participant, and the metadata was provided uncurated.

Collaborating institutions collected whole blood in K2EDTA tubes following their own protocols. For TCRbeta analysis, collaborators shipped samples in one of three forms: frozen whole blood, isolated PBMCs, or DNA extracted from either of those sample types. The junction carries 7 bases between V and J, which are trimmed by 0 bases and 7 bases respectively. CDR1 SGHAT and CDR2 FQNNGV were looked up in the germline V gene. Including the terminal cysteine and phenylalanine, the CDR3 comprises 13 residues. Only the CDR3 part of the read is kept: 39 bases, read in frame from the first base. The immunoSEQ Assay, a bias-controlled multiplex PCR, was used to amplify TCRbeta CDR3 regions from genomic DNA. Under the source paper's analysis protocol: The number of nucleated cells in each sample was estimated from the amplification of reference gene primers within the assay. To quantify the absolute abundance of each unique TCRbeta CDR3 rearrangement, sequence reads were collapsed and filtered. For each sample, productive Simpson clonality was calculated as the square root of Simpson's diversity index across productive rearrangements. This is the immuneACCESS table as TCRdb keeps it, with only in-frame sequences that have V and J called. A part of the clones is gone; compared with another copy, unresolved V genes explain less than half, and the rest is unexplained. The DNA gave D and trimming, while V, J and clone size come from that table. This sample has over 400,000 clones in its table, and 70% to 90% of those were observed once. The top ten clonotypes cover roughly 3.1% of the sample.

This receptor was taken from a human donor in a cohort sampled during active COVID-19. The sample was peripheral blood. This chain joins TRBV11-2 to TRBJ1-5, with the D gene uncertain. CDR3 reads: CASSLERNQPQHF. The DNA is TGTGCCAGCAGCTTAGAGAGGAACCAGCCCCAGCATTTT. The variable domain in full, with residues beyond the CDR3 obtained from the reference TRBV11-2 and TRBJ1-5 genes, is EAGVAQSPRYKIIEKRQSVAFWCNPISGHATLYWYQQILGQGPKLLIQFQNNGVVDDSQLPKDRFSAERLKGVDSTLKIQPAKLEDSAVYLCASSLERNQPQHFGDGTRLSIL.